A selection of T cell receptor beta chains follows, all from one sample in a study of shared clonotypes between healthy human individuals. Measured with immunoSEQ multiplex PCR; TCRdb has only the in-frame clones, and not every one. The data show some 2 million clones, approximately 94% seen once. Material for sequencing was naive CD8+ T cells sorted from blood. Receptors originate from a man younger than 35 in good health. The CDR3 runs from the conserved cysteine through the conserved F or W. D genes are given only for firm matches. A clone size is listed for some rows: how often the clone was seen (once, few, many), or a class if it is expanded.

v_gene	d_gene	j_gene	abundance	CDR3nt	CDR3aa
TRBV2	.	TRBJ1-2	.	TGTGCCAGCAGTGAAGCTTCGGGCAGTCTACACCCTCCTGGGAACTATGGCTACACCTTC	CASSEASGSLHPPGNYGYTF
TRBV7-9	TRBD1	TRBJ1-1	.	TGTGCCAGCAGCTTGGGACAGGCAAACACTGAAGCTTTCTTT	CASSLGQANTEAFF
TRBV7-9	TRBD1	TRBJ2-1	.	TGTGCCAGCAGATCCTCGACAGGGTTAGATGAGCAGTTCTTC	CASRSSTGLDEQFF
TRBV5-6	TRBD1	TRBJ2-2	.	TGTGCCAGCAGCCTACCCAGGGGGACGAACACCGGGGAGCTGTTTTTT	CASSLPRGTNTGELFF
TRBV5-5	.	TRBJ2-7	.	TGTGCCAGCAGTCTTGAGAACGGCTACGAGCAGTACTTC	CASSLENGYEQYF
TRBV9	.	TRBJ2-5	.	TGTGCCAGCAGCCCTAGGGGGGTCGAACAAGAGACCCAGTACTTC	CASSPRGVEQETQYF
TRBV7-3	.	TRBJ2-5	.	TGTGCCAGCAGCTTAATGGGTCGGTACGGCCAAGAGACCCAGTACTTC	CASSLMGRYGQETQYF
TRBV5-1	.	TRBJ2-3	.	TGCGCCAGCACCCATACAGATACGCAGTATTTT	CASTHTDTQYF
TRBV18	TRBD1	TRBJ1-2	.	TGTGCCAGCTCACCGCCGGGACAGGGGCTTTATGGCTACACCTTC	CASSPPGQGLYGYTF
TRBV28	.	TRBJ1-2	.	TGTGCCAGCAGCCGTGAGGGAGGCTATGGCTACACCTTC	CASSREGGYGYTF
TRBV27	TRBD1	TRBJ2-3	once	TGTGCCAGCAGTGACAGGGTGTCCACAGATACGCAGTATTTT	CASSDRVSTDTQYF
TRBV27	TRBD2	TRBJ2-5	.	TGTGCCAGCAGCCTGACTAGCGGGAGGGTCTACGAGACCCAGTACTTC	CASSLTSGRVYETQYF
TRBV28	TRBD1	TRBJ1-5	.	TGTGCCAGCAGTTTTCAGGGGGGCAATCAGCCCCAGCATTTT	CASSFQGGNQPQHF
TRBV7-9	.	TRBJ1-1	.	TGTGCCAGCAGCTCGGAAAAGGGTGGGGTAAGGACTGAAGCTTTCTTT	CASSSEKGGVRTEAFF
TRBV27	TRBD2	TRBJ2-4	.	TGTGCCAGCAGTTTATTAGGTGCGGGAGGGAGGGCCAAAAACATTCAGTACTTC	CASSLLGAGGRAKNIQYF
TRBV5-6	.	TRBJ2-3	.	TGTGCCAGCAGCTCACCGTCCGGAGATACGCAGTATTTT	CASSSPSGDTQYF
TRBV28	.	TRBJ1-5	.	TGTGCCAGCGGACGGGACACTAGCAATCAGCCCCAGCATTTT	CASGRDTSNQPQHF
TRBV11-2	TRBD2	TRBJ2-7	.	TGTGCCACCCGGGGAGCGGGGGGCGAGCAGTACTTC	CATRGAGGEQYF
TRBV27	TRBD2	TRBJ2-1	.	TGTGCCAGCCGACTAGCGGGGGGGCCTAATGAGCAGTTCTTC	CASRLAGGPNEQFF
TRBV6-1	.	TRBJ1-1	.	TGTGCCAGCAGTGAACGTGGAACAAGAGAGACTGAAGCTTTCTTT	CASSERGTRETEAFF
TRBV5-4	TRBD1	TRBJ2-7	.	TGTGCCAGCAGCCCGGGGACAGGGGAGGTCTACGAGCAGTACTTC	CASSPGTGEVYEQYF
TRBV30	.	TRBJ1-1	few	TGTGCCTGGAGTGTCGGGGGGACTGAAGCTTTCTTT	CAWSVGGTEAFF
TRBV30	TRBD2	TRBJ2-3	.	TGTGCCTGGAATATGGGCAGCGGGAGGGGAGATACGCAGTATTTT	CAWNMGSGRGDTQYF
TRBV7-6	TRBD2	TRBJ2-7	.	TGTGCCAGCAGCCCCTCCGGGACTAGCTACGAGCAGTACTTC	CASSPSGTSYEQYF
TRBV19	.	TRBJ2-1	.	TGTGCCAGTAGTAAGGGCTCAAGCGGAGTTTACAATGAGCAGTTCTTC	CASSKGSSGVYNEQFF
TRBV4-2	.	TRBJ2-3	.	TGTGCCAGCAGCCAAGATCCCAGGCCTGTGGGGGATACGCAGTATTTT	CASSQDPRPVGDTQYF
TRBV27	.	TRBJ2-1	.	TGTGCCAGCAGTCCCCTAGCTATCTACAATGAGCAGTTCTTC	CASSPLAIYNEQFF
TRBV4-1	TRBD2	TRBJ2-5	.	TGCGCCAGCAGCCCAAGGACTAGCCCCCAAGAGACCCAGTACTTC	CASSPRTSPQETQYF
TRBV5-8	.	TRBJ1-1	.	TGTGCCAGCAGCACCCGGGGGAACACTGAAGCTTTCTTT	CASSTRGNTEAFF
TRBV2	.	TRBJ1-1	.	TGTGCCACAAGACGTATCATGAACACTGAAGCTTTCTTT	CATRRIMNTEAFF
TRBV5-4	TRBD1	TRBJ2-3	.	TGTGCCAGCAGCTCCGACCTGACAGGGGGGACAGATACGCAGTATTTT	CASSSDLTGGTDTQYF
TRBV30	.	TRBJ1-4	.	TGTGCCTGGACCCTCGGGGCAGGAGATGAAAAACTGTTTTTT	CAWTLGAGDEKLFF
TRBV27	TRBD2	TRBJ2-1	.	TGTGCCAGCAGTTTCCTTAGCGGGGACTCCTACAATGAGCAGTTCTTC	CASSFLSGDSYNEQFF
TRBV6-1	TRBD1	TRBJ1-2	.	TGTGCCAGCAGTGATTGGACAGGGAATCTAGGCGGTGGCTACACCTTC	CASSDWTGNLGGGYTF
TRBV28	TRBD1	TRBJ2-7	.	TGTGCCAGCAGTTTACCGACCAGGGACAGAGAATACTTC	CASSLPTRDREYF
TRBV7-9	.	TRBJ1-4	.	TGTGCCAGCAGCTTTTTAGGCGCCGGGTCTCTCAATGAAAAACTGTTTTTT	CASSFLGAGSLNEKLFF
TRBV19	.	TRBJ2-7	.	TGTGCCAGTAGTATAGCGTTAAATGTGCCCGGAAGCTACTACGAGCAGTACTTC	CASSIALNVPGSYYEQYF
TRBV30	.	TRBJ1-3	.	TGTGCCTGGAAGGAGGGGTCCTTCTCTGGAAACACCATATATTTT	CAWKEGSFSGNTIYF
TRBV13	TRBD1	TRBJ1-2	.	TGTGCCAGCAGCCTATCCGGGACAGGGGGTTTAGTAGTCTATGGCTACACCTTC	CASSLSGTGGLVVYGYTF
TRBV6-1	TRBD2	TRBJ2-1	.	TGTGCCAGCAGGGAATTTAGCGGGAACCGTCTCGGGAATGAGCAGTTCTTC	CASREFSGNRLGNEQFF